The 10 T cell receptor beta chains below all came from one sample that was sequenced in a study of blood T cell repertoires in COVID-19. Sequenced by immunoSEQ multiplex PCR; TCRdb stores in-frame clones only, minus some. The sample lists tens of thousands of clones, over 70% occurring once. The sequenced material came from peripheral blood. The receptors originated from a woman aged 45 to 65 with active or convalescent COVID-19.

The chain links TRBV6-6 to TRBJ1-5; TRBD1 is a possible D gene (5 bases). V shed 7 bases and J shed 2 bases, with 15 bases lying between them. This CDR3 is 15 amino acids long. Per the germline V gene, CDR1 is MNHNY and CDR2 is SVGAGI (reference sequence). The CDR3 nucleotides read TGTGCCAGCACCCTCAGGGCAGAAGGCAATCAGCCCCAGCATTTT. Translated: CASTLRAEGNQPQHF.

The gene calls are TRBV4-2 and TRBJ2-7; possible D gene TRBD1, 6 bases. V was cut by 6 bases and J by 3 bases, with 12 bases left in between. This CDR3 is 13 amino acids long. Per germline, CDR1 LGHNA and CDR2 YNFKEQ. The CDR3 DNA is TGTGCCAGCAGTCCCGGGACACTCTACGAGCAGTACTTC. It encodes CASSPGTLYEQYF.

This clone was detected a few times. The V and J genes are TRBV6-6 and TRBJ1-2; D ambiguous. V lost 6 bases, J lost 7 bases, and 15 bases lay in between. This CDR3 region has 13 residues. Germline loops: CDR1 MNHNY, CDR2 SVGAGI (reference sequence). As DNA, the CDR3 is TGTGCCAGCAGACCGTATAGGGCGGGTGGCTACACCTTC. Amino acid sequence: CASRPYRAGGYTF.

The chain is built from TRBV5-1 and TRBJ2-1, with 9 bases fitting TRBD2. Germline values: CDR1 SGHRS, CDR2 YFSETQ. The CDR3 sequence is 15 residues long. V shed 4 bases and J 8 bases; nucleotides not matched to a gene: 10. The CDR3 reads CASSRGSGSVDEQFF. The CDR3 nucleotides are TGCGCCAGCAGCCGAGGTAGCGGGAGTGTCGATGAGCAGTTCTTC. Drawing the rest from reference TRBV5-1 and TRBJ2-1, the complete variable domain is KAGVTQTPRYLIKTRGQQVTLSCSPISGHRSVSWYQQTPGQGLQFLFEYFSETQRNKGNFPGRFSGRQFSNSRSEMNVSTLELGDSALYLCASSRGSGSVDEQFFGPGTRLTVL.

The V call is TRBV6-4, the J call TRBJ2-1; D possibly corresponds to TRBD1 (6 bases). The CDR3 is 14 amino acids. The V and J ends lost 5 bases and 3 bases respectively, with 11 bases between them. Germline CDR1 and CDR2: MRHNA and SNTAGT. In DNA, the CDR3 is TGTGCCAGCAGTCAACAGGGCTTCTACAATGAGCAGTTCTTC. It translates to CASSQQGFYNEQFF.

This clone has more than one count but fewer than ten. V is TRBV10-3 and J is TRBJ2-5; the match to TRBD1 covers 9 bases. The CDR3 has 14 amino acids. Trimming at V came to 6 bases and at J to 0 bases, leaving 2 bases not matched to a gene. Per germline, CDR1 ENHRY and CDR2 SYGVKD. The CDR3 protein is CAISRDRDQETQYF. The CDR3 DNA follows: TGTGCCATCAGCCGGGACAGGGACCAAGAGACCCAGTACTTC.

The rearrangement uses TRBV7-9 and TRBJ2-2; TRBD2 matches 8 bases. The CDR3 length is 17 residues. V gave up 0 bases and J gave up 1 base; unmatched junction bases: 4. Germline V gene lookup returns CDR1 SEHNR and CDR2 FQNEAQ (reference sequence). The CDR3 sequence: CASSLASGSGNTGELFF. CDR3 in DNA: TGTGCCAGCAGCTTAGCCAGCGGGAGTGGGAACACCGGGGAGCTGTTTTTT.

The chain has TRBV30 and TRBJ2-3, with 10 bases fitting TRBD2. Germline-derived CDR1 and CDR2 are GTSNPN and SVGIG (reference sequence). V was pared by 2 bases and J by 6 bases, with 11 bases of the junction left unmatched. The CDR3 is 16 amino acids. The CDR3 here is CAWSRGSLAGVDTQYF. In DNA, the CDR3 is TGTGCCTGGAGTAGGGGGAGCCTAGCGGGAGTGGATACGCAGTATTTT.

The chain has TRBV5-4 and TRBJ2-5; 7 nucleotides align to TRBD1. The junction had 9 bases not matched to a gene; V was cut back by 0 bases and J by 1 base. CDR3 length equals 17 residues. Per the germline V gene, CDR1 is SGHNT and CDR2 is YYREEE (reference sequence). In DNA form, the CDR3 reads TGTGCCAGCAGCTTGGTGGGACAGCTAGTCATCCAAGAGACCCAGTACTTC. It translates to CASSLVGQLVIQETQYF.

The CDR3 DNA reads as TGTGCCAGTAGTCTACAGGACAGGGGGCACGATCAGCCCCAGCATTTT. It encodes CASSLQDRGHDQPQHF. The chain joins TRBV19 to TRBJ1-5, with 11 positions matching TRBD1. The CDR3 spans 16 residues. The junction had 8 bases not matched to a gene; V was cut back by 5 bases and J by 5 bases. Germline assignment: CDR1 LNHDA and CDR2 SQIVND (reference sequence).